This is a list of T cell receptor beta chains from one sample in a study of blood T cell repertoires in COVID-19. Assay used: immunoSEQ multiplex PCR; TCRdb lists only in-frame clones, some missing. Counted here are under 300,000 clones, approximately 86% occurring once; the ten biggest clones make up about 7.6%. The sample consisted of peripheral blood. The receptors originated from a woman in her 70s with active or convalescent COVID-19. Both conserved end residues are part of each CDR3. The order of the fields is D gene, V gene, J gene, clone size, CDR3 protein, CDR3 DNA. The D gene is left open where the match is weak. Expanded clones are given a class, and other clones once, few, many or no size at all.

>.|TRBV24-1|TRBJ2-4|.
CATSEFDRNIQYF
TGTGCCACCAGTGAGTTCGACAGAAACATTCAGTACTTC
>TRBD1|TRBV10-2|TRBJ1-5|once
CASKDRGTQPQHF
TGCGCCAGCAAAGACAGGGGGACTCAGCCCCAGCATTTT
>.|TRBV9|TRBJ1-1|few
CASSVVLGNTEAFF
TGTGCCAGCAGCGTAGTACTAGGGAACACTGAAGCTTTCTTT
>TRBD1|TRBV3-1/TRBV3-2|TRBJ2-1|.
CASSPRGTGTEQFF
TGTGCCAGCAGCCCTAGGGGGACAGGGACGGAGCAGTTCTTC
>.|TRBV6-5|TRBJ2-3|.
CASRSGTSTDTQYF
TGTGCCAGCAGATCGGGGACTAGCACAGATACGCAGTATTTT
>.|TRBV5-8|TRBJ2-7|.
CASSLDLRGGPYEQYF
TGTGCCAGCAGCTTGGACCTCCGCGGGGGCCCCTACGAGCAGTACTTC
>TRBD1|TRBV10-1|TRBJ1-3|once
CASSDGTANAGPGNTIYF
TGCGCCAGCAGTGATGGGACAGCTAATGCCGGACCTGGAAACACCATATATTTT
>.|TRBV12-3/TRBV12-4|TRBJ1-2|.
CASTVSGSYGYTF
TGTGCCAGCACTGTTTCGGGAAGCTATGGCTACACCTTC
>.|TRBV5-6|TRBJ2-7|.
CASSRGSYEQYF
TGTGCCAGCAGCCGGGGATCCTACGAGCAGTACTTC
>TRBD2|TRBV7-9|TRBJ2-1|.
CASSLESGGAYNEQFF
TGTGCCAGCAGCTTAGAAAGCGGGGGAGCCTACAATGAGCAGTTCTTC
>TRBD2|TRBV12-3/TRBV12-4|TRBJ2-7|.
CASSSSGGYEQYF
TGTGCCAGCAGTTCTAGCGGGGGATACGAGCAGTACTTC
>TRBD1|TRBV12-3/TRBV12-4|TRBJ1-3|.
CASKLDRLNTIYF
TGTGCCAGCAAGTTGGACAGGTTAAACACCATATATTTT
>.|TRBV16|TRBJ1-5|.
CASSQSGGQPQHF
TGTGCCAGCAGCCAATCGGGGGGACAGCCCCAGCATTTT
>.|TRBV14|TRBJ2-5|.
CASRRRAEETQYF
TGTGCCAGCCGGCGGCGAGCGGAAGAGACCCAGTACTTC
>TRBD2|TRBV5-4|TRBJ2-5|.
CASSLGAGGSQETQYF
TGTGCCAGCAGCTTGGGAGCGGGGGGCTCCCAAGAGACCCAGTACTTC
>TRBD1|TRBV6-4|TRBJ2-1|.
CASSVETGGSNEQFF
TGTGCCAGCAGTGTAGAGACAGGGGGCTCCAATGAGCAGTTCTTC
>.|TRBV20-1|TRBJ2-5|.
CSALPEETQYF
TGCAGTGCTCTACCGGAGGAGACCCAGTACTTC
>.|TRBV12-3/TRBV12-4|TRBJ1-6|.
CASSPGYSPLHF
TGTGCCAGCAGTCCAGGGTATTCACCCCTCCACTTT
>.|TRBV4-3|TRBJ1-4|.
CASSQDGTTRGNEKLFF
TGCGCCAGCAGCCAAGATGGGACTACCAGGGGTAATGAAAAACTGTTTTTT
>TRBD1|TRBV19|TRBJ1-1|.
CASRGGTGLVNTEAFF
TGTGCCAGTAGGGGTGGGACAGGCCTCGTGAACACTGAAGCTTTCTTT